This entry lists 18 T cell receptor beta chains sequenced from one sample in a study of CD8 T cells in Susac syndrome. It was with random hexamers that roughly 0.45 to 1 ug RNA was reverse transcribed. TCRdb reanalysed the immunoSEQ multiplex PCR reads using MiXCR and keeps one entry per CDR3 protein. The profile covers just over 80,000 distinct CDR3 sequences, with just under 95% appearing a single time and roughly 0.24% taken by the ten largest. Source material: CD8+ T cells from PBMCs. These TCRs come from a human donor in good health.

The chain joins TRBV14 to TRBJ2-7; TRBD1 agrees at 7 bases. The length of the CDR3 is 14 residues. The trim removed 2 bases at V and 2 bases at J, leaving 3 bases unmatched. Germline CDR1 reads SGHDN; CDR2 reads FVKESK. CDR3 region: CASSQYGTAYEQYF. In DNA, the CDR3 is TGTGCCAGCAGCCAATACGGGACAGCCTACGAGCAGTACTTC.

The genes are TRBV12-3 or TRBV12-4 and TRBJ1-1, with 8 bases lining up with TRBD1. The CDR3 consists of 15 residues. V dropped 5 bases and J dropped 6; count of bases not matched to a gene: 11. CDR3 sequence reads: CASSPRTGLSPEAFF. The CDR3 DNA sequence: TGTGCCAGCAGTCCCCGGACAGGGCTCTCTCCTGAAGCTTTCTTT.

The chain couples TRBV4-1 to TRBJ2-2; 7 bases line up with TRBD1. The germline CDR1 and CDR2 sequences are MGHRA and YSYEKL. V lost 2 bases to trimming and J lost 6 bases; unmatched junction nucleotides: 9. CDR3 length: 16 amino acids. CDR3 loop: CASSQRTGSTSGELFF. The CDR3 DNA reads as TGCGCCAGCAGCCAACGGACAGGAAGCACGTCCGGGGAGCTGTTTTTT.

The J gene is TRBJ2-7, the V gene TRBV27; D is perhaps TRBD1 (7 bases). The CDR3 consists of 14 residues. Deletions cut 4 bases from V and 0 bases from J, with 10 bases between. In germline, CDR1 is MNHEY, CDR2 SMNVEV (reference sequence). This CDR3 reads CASSWGDSSYEQYF. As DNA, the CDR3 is TGTGCCAGCAGTTGGGGGGACAGCTCCTACGAGCAGTACTTC.

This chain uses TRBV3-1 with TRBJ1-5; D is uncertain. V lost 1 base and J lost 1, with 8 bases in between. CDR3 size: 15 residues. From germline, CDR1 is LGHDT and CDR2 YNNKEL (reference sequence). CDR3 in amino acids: CASSQALNSNQPQHF. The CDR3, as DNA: TGTGCCAGCAGCCAAGCTTTGAACAGCAATCAGCCCCAGCATTTT.

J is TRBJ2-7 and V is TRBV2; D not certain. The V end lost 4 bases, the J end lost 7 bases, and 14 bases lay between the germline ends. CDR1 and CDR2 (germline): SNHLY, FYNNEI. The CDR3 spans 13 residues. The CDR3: CASSGARAREQYV. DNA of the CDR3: TGTGCCAGCAGTGGAGCTCGGGCGCGTGAGCAGTACGTC.

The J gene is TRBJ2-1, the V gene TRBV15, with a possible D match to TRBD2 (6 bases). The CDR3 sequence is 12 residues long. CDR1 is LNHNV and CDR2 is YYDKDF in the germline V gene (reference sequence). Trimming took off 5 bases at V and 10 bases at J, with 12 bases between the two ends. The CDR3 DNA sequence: TGTGCCACCAGCCAGCGGGCGGGGGAGCAGTTCTTC. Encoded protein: CATSQRAGEQFF.

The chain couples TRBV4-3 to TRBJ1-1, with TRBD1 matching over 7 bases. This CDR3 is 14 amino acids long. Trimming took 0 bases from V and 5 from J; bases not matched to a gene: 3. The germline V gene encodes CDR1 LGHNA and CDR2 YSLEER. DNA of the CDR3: TGCGCCAGCAGCCAAGATCTCAGGGGGACTGAAGCTTTCTTT. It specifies CASSQDLRGTEAFF.

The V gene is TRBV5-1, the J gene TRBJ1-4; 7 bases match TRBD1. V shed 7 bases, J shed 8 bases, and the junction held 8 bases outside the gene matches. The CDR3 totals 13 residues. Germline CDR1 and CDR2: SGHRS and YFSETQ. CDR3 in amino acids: CASGGGDDEKLFF. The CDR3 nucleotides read TGCGCCAGCGGAGGGGGCGATGACGAAAAACTGTTTTTT. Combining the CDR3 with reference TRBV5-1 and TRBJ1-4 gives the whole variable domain KAGVTQTPRYLIKTRGQQVTLSCSPISGHRSVSWYQQTPGQGLQFLFEYFSETQRNKGNFPGRFSGRQFSNSRSEMNVSTLELGDSALYLCASGGGDDEKLFFGSGTQLSVL.

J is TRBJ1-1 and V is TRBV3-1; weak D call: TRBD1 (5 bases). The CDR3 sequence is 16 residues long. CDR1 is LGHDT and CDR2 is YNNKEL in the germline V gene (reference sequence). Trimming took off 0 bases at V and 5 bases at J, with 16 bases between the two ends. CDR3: CASSQDTYRRRTEAFF. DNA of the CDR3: TGTGCCAGCAGCCAAGATACGTACAGGAGGAGGACTGAAGCTTTCTTT.

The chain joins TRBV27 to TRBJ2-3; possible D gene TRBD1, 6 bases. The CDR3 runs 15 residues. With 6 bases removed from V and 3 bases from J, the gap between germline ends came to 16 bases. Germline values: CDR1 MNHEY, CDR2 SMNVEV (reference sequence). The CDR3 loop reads CASSAEQGETDTQYF. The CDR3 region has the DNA TGTGCCAGCAGCGCGGAACAGGGTGAAACAGATACGCAGTATTTT.

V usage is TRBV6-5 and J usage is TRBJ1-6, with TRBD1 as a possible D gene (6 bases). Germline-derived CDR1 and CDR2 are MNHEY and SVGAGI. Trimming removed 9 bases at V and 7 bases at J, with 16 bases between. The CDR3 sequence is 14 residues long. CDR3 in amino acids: CASNRDGRNSPLHF. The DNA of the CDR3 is TGTGCCAGTAACAGGGACGGAAGGAATTCACCCCTCCACTTT.

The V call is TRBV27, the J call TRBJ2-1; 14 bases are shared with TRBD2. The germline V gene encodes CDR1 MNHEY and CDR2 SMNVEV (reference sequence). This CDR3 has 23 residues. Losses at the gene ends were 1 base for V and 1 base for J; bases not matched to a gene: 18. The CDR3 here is CASSLFGTSGSPPVIGSYNEQFF. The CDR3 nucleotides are TGTGCCAGCAGTTTATTCGGGACTAGCGGGAGCCCACCGGTTATTGGGTCCTACAATGAGCAGTTCTTC.

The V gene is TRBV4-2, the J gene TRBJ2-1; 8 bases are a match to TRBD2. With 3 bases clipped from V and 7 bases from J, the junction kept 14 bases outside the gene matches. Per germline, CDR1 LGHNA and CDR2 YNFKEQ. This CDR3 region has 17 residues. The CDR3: CASSHPGRAGAWNEQFF. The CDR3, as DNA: TGTGCCAGCAGCCACCCGGGGAGAGCGGGAGCTTGGAATGAGCAGTTCTTC.

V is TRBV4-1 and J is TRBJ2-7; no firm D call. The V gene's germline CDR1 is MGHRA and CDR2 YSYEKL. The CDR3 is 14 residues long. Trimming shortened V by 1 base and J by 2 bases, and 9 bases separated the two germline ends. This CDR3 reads CASSQGQAPYEQYF. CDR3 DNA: TGCGCCAGCAGCCAAGGGCAGGCACCCTACGAGCAGTACTTC.

CDR3 DNA sequence: TGTGCCAGTGGGGGTGGACTAGCGGGGTACAATGAGCAGTTCTTC. Its translation is CASGGGLAGYNEQFF. This chain joins TRBV27 and TRBJ2-1; 12 bases align to TRBD2. J was trimmed by 4 bases and V by 9 bases; bases with no gene match: 7. The CDR3 is 15 residues long. In germline, CDR1 is MNHEY, CDR2 SMNVEV (reference sequence).

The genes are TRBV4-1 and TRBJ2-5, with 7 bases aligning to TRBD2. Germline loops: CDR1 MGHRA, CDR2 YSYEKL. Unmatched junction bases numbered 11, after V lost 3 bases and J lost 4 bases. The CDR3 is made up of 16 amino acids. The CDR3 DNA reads TGCGCCAGCAGCCATCCGACGGCGGGAGTGAGAGAGACCCAGTACTTC. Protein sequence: CASSHPTAGVRETQYF.

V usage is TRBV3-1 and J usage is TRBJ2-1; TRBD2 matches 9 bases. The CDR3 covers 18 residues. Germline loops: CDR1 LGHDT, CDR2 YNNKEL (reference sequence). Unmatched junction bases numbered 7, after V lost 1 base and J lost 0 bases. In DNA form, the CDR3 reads TGTGCCAGCAGCCAAGGAACGGCTAGCGGGGTCTCCTACAATGAGCAGTTCTTC. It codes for CASSQGTASGVSYNEQFF.